This entry is about one TCR beta chain. This sample is drawn from a study of blood T cell repertoires in COVID-19. Study in general: T cells, B-cell-depleted T cells, or PBMCs provided the cDNA or gDNA that served as material.

There are 14 residues in the CDR3. Trimming cost V 1 base and J 2 bases, with 10 bases left between them. Germline-derived CDR1 and CDR2 are SGDLS and YYNGEE. The protocol was immunoSEQ multiplex PCR, while the TCRdb copy is restricted to in-frame clones and leaves out a portion. The table lists about 83,000 clones, about 82% of them singletons. The sample consisted of peripheral blood. The clonotype originates from an elderly woman with acute or convalescent COVID-19. The V gene is TRBV9, the J gene TRBJ2-7; D is unresolved. The DNA for the CDR3 is TGTGCCAGCAGCGTAAGCCCAGGCGCCTACGAGCAGTACTTC. This gives the protein CASSVSPGAYEQYF. The full variable domain, in which reference TRBV9 and TRBJ2-7 provide the parts outside the CDR3, is DSGVTQTPKHLITATGQRVTLRCSPRSGDLSVYWYQQSLDQGLQFLIQYYNGEERAKGNILERFSAQQFPDLHSELNLSSLELGDSALYFCASSVSPGAYEQYFGPGTRLTVT.